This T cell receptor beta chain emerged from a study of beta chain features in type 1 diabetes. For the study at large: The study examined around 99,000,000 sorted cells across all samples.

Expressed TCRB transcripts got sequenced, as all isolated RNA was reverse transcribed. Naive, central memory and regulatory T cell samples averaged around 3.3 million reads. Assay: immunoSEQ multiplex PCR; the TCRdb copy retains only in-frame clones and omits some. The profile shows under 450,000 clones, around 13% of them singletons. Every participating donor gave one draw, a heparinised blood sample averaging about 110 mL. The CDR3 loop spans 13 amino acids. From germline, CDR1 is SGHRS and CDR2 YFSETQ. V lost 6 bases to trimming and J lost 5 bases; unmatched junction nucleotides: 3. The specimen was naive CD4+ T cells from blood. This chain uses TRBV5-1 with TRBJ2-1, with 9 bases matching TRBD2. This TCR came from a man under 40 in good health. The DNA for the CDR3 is TGCGCCAGCATGGCTAGCGGGGACAATGAGCAGTTCTTC. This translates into CASMASGDNEQFF.